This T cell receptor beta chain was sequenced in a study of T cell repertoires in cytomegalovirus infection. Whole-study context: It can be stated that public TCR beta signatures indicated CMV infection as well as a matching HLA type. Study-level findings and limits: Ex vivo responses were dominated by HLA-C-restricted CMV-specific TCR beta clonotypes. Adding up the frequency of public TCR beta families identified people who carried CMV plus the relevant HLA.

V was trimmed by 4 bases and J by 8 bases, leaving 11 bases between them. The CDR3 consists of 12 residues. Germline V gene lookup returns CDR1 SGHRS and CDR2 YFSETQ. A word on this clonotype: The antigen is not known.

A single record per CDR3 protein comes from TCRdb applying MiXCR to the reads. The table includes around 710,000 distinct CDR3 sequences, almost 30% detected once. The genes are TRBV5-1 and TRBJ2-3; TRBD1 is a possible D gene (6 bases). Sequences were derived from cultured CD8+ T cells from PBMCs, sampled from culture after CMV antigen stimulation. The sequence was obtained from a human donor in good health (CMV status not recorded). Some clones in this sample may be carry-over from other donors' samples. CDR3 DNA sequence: TGCGCCAGCAGCCCAGGGGACCTTACGCAGTATTTT. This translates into CASSPGDLTQYF. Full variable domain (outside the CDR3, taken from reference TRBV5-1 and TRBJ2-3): KAGVTQTPRYLIKTRGQQVTLSCSPISGHRSVSWYQQTPGQGLQFLFEYFSETQRNKGNFPGRFSGRQFSNSRSEMNVSTLELGDSALYLCASSPGDLTQYFGPGTRLTVL.